These 4 T cell receptor beta chains originate from one sample sequenced in a study of blood T cell repertoires in COVID-19. Sequencing was performed with immunoSEQ multiplex PCR; in TCRdb, only in-frame clones are kept and a portion is missing. Altogether 200,000 to 250,000 clones are present, 70% to 90% being singletons, with the ten largest covering about 10%. The specimen was PBMCs or T cells enriched from blood (not recorded which). These receptors originate from a young man who had recovered from COVID-19.

The CDR3 region has the DNA TGTGCCAGCAGGATACAGGGGGCATTCGGAGCTTTCTTT. Translated: CASRIQGAFGAFF. This chain joins TRBV28 and TRBJ1-1, with 9 bases identical to TRBD1. Per germline, CDR1 MDHEN and CDR2 SYDVKM. Trimming removed 6 bases from V and 10 bases from J; junction bases left unmatched: 9. This CDR3 spans 13 amino acids.

This CDR3 reads CASSTYNQPQHF. The CDR3 DNA sequence: TGTGCCAGTAGTACCTACAATCAGCCCCAGCATTTT. The V and J genes are TRBV19 and TRBJ1-5; D is unresolved. Per germline, CDR1 LNHDA and CDR2 SQIVND (reference sequence). The CDR3 totals 12 residues. V lost 4 bases to trimming and J lost 3 bases, with 4 bases between them.

V is TRBV7-6 and J is TRBJ1-2, with 8 bases lining up with TRBD1. The CDR3 length is 16 residues. With 2 bases clipped from V and 8 bases from J, the junction kept 13 bases outside the gene matches. Germline lookup yields CDR1 SGHVS and CDR2 FNYEAQ. The CDR3 is CASSLKTGGQGHGYTF. The CDR3 coding sequence is TGTGCCAGCAGCTTAAAAACGGGAGGACAGGGCCACGGCTACACCTTC.

V gene TRBV5-3 combines with J gene TRBJ2-7, with a tentative D call TRBD2 (5 bases). TRBV5-3 carries the ORF label, with uncertain function. V lost 4 bases, J lost 5 bases, and 16 bases lay in between. The CDR3 length is 14 residues. CDR3 protein: CARSTPTPEDEQYF. The CDR3 DNA sequence: TGTGCCAGAAGCACCCCGACCCCGGAGGACGAGCAGTACTTC.